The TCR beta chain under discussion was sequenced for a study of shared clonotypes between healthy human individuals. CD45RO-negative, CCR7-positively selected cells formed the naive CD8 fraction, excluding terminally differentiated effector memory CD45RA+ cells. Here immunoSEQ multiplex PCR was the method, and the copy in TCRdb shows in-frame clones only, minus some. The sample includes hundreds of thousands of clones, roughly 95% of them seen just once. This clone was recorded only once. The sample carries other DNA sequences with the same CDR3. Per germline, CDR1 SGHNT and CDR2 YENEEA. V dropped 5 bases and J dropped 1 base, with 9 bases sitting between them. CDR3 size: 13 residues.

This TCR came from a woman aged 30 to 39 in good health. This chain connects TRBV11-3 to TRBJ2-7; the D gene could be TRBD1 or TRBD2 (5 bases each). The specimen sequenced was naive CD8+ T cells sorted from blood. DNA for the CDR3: TGTGCCAGCAGCCCGGGGCTATCCTACGAGCAGTACTTC. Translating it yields CASSPGLSYEQYF.